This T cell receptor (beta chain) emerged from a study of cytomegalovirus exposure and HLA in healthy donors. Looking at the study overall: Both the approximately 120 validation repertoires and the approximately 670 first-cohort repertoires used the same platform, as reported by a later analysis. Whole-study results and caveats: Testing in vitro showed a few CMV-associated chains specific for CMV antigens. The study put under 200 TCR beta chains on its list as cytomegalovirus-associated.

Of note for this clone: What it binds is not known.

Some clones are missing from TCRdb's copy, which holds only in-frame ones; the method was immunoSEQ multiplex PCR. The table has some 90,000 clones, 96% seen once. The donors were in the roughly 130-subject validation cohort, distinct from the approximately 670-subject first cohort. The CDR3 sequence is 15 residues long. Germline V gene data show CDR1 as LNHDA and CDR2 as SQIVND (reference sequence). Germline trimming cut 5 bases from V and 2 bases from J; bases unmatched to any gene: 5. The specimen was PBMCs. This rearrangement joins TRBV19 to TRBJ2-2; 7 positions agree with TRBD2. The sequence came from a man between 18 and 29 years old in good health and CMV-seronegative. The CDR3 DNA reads TGTGCCAGTAGTCCCAGAGCGGGAAACACCGGGGAGCTGTTTTTT. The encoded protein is CASSPRAGNTGELFF.